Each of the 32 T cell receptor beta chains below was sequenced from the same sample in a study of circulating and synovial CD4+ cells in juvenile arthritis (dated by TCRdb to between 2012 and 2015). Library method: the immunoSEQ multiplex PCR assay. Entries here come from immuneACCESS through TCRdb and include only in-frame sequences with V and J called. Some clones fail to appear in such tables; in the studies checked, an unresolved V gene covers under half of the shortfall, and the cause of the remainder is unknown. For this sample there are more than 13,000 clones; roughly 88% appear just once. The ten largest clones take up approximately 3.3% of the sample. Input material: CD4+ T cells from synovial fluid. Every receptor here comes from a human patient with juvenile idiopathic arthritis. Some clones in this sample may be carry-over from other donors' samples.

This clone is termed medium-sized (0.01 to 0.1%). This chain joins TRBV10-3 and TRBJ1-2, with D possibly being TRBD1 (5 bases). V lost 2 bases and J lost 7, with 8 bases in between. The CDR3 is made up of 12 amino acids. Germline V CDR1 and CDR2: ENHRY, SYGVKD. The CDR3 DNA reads TGTGCCATCAGTGAGGTGGGGCCTGGCTACACCTTC. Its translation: CAISEVGPGYTF.

CDR3 amino acids: CASSLSPNDRAANYGYTF. CDR3 coding DNA: TGTGCCAGCAGTTTATCCCCAAATGACAGGGCAGCTAACTATGGCTACACCTTC. This chain links TRBV27 with TRBJ1-2, with 7 bases matching TRBD1. CDR3 length equals 18 residues. Germline assignment: CDR1 MNHEY and CDR2 SMNVEV (reference sequence). V was pared by 0 bases and J by 0 bases, with 10 bases of the junction left unmatched.

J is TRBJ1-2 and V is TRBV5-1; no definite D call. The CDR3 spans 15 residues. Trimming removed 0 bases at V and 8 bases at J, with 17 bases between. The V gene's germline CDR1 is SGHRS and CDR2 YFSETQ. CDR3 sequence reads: CASSLDSMRSSGYTF. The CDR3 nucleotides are TGCGCCAGCAGCTTGGACTCAATGAGGAGTAGCGGCTACACCTTC. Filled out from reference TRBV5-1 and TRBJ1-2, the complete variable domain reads KAGVTQTPRYLIKTRGQQVTLSCSPISGHRSVSWYQQTPGQGLQFLFEYFSETQRNKGNFPGRFSGRQFSNSRSEMNVSTLELGDSALYLCASSLDSMRSSGYTFGSGTRLTVV.

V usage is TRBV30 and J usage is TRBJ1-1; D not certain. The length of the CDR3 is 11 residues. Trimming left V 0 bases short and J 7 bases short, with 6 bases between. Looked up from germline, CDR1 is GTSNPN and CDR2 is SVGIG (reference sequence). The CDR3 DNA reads TGTGCCTGGAGTGTCGGGGTTGAAGCTTTCTTT. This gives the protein CAWSVGVEAFF.

CDR3 residues: CASSVAPPDRATEAFF. The CDR3, as DNA: TGTGCCAGCAGCGTAGCCCCCCCAGACAGGGCCACTGAAGCTTTCTTT. V and J are TRBV9 and TRBJ1-1; the match to TRBD1 covers 7 bases. The junction had 9 bases not matched to a gene; V was cut back by 0 bases and J by 4 bases. The CDR3 covers 16 residues. Germline V gene sequence: CDR1 SGDLS, CDR2 YYNGEE.

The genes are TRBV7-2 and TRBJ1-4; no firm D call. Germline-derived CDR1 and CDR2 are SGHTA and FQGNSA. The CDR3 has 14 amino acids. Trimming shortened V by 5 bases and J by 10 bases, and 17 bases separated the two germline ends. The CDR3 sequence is CASSPPGGVGKLFF. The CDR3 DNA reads TGTGCCAGCAGCCCCCCCGGCGGGGTAGGAAAACTGTTTTTT.

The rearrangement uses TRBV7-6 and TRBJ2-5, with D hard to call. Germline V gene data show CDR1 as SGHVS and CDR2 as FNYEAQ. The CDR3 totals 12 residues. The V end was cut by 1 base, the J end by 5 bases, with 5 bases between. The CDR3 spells CASSLVLETQYF. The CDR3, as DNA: TGTGCCAGCAGCTTAGTTCTCGAGACCCAGTACTTC.

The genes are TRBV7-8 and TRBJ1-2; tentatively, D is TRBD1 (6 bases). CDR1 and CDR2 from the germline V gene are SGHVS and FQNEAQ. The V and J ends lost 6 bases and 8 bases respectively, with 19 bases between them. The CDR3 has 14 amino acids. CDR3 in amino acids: CASSRQGSGYGYTF. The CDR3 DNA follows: TGTGCCAGCAGTCGTCAGGGGAGCGGTTACGGCTACACCTTC.

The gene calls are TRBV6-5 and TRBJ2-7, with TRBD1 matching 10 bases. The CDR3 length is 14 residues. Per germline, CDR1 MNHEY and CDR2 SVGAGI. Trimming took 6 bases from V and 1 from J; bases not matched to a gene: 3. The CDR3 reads CASSEDRGSYEQYF. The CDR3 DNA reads TGTGCCAGCAGCGAGGACAGGGGGTCCTACGAGCAGTACTTC.

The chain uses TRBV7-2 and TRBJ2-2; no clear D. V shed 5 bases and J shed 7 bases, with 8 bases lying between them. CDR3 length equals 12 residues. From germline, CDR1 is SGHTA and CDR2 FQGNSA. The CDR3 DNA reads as TGTGCCAGCAGCGTGTACGGCGGGGAGCTGTTTTTT. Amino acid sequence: CASSVYGGELFF. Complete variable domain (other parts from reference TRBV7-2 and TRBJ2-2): GAGVSQSPSNKVTEKGKDVELRCDPISGHTALYWYRQSLGQGLEFLIYFQGNSAPDKSGLPSDRFSAERTGGSVSTLTIQRTQQEDSAVYLCASSVYGGELFFGEGSRLTVL.

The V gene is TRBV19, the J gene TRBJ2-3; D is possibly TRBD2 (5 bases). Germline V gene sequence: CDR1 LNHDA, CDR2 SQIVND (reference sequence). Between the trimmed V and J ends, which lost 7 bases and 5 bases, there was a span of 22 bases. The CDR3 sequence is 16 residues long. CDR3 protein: CASTDSSASGGDTQYF. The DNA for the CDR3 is TGTGCCAGTACCGACTCCTCCGCTTCAGGAGGAGATACGCAGTATTTT.

The CDR3, as DNA: TGCGCCAGCAGAGACGGCCAGCGGGGGGAAGAGACCCAGTACTTC. Its protein is CASRDGQRGEETQYF. V is TRBV10-1 and J is TRBJ2-5; 9 bases map to TRBD2. This CDR3 region has 15 residues. CDR1 and CDR2 (germline): WNHNN, SYGVQD (reference sequence). Trimming took 6 bases from V and 3 from J; bases not matched to a gene: 8.

The CDR3 here is CAGGTGASSYPTGELFF. Written as DNA, the CDR3 is TGTGCCGGTGGGACAGGGGCTTCCTCATATCCCACCGGGGAGCTGTTTTTT. The chain is built from TRBV5-4 and TRBJ2-2, with 10 bases lining up with TRBD1. Losses at the gene ends were 10 bases for V and 4 bases for J; bases not matched to a gene: 16. Germline assignment: CDR1 SGHNT and CDR2 YYREEE (reference sequence). This CDR3 is built from 17 residues.

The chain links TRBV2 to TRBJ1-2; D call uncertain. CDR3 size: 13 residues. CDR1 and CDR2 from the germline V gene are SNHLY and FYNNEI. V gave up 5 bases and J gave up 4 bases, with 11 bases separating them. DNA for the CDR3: TGTGCCAGCAGTAGATCGGAGACCTATGGCTACACCTTC. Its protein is CASSRSETYGYTF.

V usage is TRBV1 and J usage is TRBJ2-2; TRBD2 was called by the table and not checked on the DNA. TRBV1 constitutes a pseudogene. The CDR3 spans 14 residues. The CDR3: CTSSQALDSGELFF. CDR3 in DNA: TGCACCAGCAGCCAGGCACTAGATTCCGGGGAGCTGTTTTTT.

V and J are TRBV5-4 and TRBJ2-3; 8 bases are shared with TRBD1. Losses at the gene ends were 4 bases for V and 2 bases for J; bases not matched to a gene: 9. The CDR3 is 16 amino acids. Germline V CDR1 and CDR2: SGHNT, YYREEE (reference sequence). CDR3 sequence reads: CASSASDRAFTDTQYF. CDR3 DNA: TGTGCCAGCAGCGCATCGGACAGGGCGTTCACAGATACGCAGTATTTT.

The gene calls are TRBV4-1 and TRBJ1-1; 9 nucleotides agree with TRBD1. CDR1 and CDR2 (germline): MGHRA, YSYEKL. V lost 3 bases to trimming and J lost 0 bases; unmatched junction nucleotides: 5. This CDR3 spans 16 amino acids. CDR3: CASSHVNRGLNTEAFF. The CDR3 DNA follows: TGCGCCAGCAGCCACGTCAACAGGGGGCTGAACACTGAAGCTTTCTTT.

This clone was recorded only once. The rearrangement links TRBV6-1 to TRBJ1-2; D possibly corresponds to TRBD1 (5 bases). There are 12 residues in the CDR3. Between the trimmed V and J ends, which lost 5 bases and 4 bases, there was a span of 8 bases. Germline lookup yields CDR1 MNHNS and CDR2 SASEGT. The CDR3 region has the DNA TGTGCCAGCAGTCGACAGTCCTATGGCTACACCTTC. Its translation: CASSRQSYGYTF.

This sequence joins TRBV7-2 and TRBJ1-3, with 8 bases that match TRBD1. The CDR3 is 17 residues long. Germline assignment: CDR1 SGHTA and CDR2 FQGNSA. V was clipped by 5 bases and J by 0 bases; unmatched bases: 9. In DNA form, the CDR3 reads TGTGCCAGCAGCGCCCGGACAGGGTCTAACTCTGGAAACACCATATATTTT. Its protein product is CASSARTGSNSGNTIYF.

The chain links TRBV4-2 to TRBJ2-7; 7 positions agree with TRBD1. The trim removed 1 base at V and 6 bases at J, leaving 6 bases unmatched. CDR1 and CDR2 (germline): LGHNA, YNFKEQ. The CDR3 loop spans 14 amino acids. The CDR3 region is CASSQAARGFEQYF. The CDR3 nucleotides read TGTGCCAGCAGCCAAGCTGCCAGGGGGTTCGAGCAGTACTTC.

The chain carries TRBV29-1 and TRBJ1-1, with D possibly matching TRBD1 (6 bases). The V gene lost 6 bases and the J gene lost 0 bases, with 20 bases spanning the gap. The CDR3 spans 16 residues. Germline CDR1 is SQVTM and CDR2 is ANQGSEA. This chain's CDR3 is CSVKNPQDSLNTEAFF. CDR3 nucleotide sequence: TGCAGCGTCAAAAACCCCCAGGACAGCTTGAACACTGAAGCTTTCTTT.

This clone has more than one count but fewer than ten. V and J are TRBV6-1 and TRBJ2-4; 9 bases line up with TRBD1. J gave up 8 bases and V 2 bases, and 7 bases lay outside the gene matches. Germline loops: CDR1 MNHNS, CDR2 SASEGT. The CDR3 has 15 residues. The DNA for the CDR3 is TGTGCCAGCAGTGAATTGGGGACAGGGCGGTACATTCAGTACTTC. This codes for CASSELGTGRYIQYF.

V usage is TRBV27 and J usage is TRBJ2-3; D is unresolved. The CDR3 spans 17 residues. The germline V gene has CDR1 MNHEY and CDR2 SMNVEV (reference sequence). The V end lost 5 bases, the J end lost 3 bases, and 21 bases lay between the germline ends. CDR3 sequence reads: CASSPSYFRQDTDTQYF. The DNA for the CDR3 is TGTGCCAGCAGTCCATCCTATTTCCGTCAAGATACAGATACGCAGTATTTT.

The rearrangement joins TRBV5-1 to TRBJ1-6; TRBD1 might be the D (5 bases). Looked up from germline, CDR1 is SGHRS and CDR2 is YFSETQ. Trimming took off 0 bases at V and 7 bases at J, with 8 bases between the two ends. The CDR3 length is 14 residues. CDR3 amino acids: CASSLEGRNSPLHF. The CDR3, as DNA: TGCGCCAGCAGCTTGGAGGGGAGGAATTCACCCCTCCACTTT.

The CDR3 spells CASSPAWRGSSTDTQYF. Written as DNA, the CDR3 is TGTGCCAGCTCACCGGCATGGAGGGGCTCGAGCACAGATACGCAGTATTTT. The chain carries TRBV18 and TRBJ2-3, with a tentative D call TRBD2 (6 bases). CDR1 and CDR2 from the germline V gene are KGHSH and LQKENI. This CDR3 contains 17 residues. V was shortened by 3 bases and J by 0 bases, with 16 bases between the two germline ends.

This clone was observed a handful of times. CDR3 nucleotide sequence: TGTGCCAGCAGTCTACTCACGACAGGGCCTGCTTTCTTT. Translation gives CASSLLTTGPAFF. J is TRBJ1-1 and V is TRBV6-5; 7 nucleotides line up with TRBD1. Germline assignment: CDR1 MNHEY and CDR2 SVGAGI. V trimming: 5 bases; J trimming: 11 bases; junction bases outside the gene matches: 11. CDR3 size: 13 residues.

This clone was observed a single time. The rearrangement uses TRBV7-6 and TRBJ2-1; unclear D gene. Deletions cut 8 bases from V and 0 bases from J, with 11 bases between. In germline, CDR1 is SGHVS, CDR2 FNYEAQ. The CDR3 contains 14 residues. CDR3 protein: CASQALSSYNEQFF. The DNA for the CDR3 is TGTGCCAGCCAAGCCCTGAGCTCCTACAATGAGCAGTTCTTC.

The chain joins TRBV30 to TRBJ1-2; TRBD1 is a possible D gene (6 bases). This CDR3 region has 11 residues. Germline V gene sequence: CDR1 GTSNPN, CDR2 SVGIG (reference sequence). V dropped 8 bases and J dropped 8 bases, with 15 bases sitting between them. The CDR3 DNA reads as TGTGCCAGGGGGGGGGCGGGGGGCTACACCTTC. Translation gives CARGGAGGYTF.

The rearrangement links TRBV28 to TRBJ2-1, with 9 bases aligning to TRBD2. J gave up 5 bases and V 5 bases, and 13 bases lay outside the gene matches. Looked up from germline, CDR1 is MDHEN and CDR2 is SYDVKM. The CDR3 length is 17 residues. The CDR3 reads CASSRFGLAGTNNEQFF. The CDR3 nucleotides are TGTGCCAGCAGTCGGTTCGGGCTAGCGGGGACTAACAATGAGCAGTTCTTC.

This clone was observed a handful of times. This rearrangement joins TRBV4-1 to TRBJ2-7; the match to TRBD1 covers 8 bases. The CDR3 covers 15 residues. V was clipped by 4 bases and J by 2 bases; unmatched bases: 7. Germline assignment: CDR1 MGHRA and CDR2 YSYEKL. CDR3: CASSLLQGAAYEQYF. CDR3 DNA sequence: TGCGCCAGCAGCCTTCTGCAGGGGGCTGCCTACGAGCAGTACTTC.

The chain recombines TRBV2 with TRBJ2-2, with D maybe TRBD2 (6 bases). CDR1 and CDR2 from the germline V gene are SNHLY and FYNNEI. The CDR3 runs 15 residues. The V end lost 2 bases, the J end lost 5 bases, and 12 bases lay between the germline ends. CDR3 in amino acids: CASSETTSTTGELFF. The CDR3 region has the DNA TGTGCCAGCAGTGAAACGACTAGTACGACCGGGGAGCTGTTTTTT.

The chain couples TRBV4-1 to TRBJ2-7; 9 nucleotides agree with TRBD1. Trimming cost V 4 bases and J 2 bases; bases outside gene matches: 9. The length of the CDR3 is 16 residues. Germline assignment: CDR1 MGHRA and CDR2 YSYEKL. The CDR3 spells CASSRRGQGVAYEQYF. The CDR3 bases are TGCGCCAGCAGCCGCCGGGGACAGGGTGTTGCCTACGAGCAGTACTTC.